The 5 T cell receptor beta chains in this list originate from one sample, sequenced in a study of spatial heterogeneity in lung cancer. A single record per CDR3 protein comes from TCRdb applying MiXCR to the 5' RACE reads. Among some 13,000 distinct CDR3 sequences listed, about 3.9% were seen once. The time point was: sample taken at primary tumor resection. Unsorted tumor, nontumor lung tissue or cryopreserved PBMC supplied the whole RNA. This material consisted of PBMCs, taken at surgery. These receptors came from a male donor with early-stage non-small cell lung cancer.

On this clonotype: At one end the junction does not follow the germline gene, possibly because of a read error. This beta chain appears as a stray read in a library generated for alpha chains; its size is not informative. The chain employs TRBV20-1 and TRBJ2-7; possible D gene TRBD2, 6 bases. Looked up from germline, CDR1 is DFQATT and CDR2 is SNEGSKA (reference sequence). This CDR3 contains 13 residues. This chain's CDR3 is CGAAGTPNYEQYF. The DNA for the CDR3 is TGCGGTGCCGCCGGGACTCCCAACTACGAGCAGTACTTC.

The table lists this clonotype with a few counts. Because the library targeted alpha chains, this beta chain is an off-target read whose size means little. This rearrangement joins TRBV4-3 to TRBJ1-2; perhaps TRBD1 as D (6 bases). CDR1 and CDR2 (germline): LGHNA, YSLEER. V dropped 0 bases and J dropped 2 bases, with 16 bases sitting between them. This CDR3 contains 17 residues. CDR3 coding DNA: TGCGCCAGCAGCCAAGATCTAGGGGGAAACGGGAACTATGGCTACACCTTC. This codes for CASSQDLGGNGNYGYTF.

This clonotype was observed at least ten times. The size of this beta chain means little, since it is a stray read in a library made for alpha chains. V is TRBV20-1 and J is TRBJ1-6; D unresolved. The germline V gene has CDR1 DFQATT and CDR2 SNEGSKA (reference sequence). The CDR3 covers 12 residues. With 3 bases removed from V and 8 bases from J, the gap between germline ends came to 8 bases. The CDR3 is CSARRQDSPLHF. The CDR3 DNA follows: TGCAGTGCTAGGCGCCAGGATTCACCCCTCCACTTT.

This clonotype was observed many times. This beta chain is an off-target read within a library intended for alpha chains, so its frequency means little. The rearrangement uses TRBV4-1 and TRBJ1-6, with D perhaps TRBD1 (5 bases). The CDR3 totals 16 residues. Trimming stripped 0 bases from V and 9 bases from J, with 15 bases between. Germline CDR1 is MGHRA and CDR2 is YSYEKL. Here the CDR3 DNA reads TGCGCCAGCAGCCAAGACAGGGTTCTCTCCGGTTCACCCCTCCACTTT. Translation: CASSQDRVLSGSPLHF.

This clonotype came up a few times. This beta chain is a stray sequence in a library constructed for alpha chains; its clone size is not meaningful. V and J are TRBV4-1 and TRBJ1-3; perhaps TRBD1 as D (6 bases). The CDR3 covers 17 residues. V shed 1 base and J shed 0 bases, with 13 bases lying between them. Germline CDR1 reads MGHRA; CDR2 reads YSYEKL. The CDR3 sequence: CASSQGEGGASGNTIYF. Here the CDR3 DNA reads TGCGCCAGCAGCCAAGGGGAGGGGGGAGCCTCTGGAAACACCATATATTTT.